This is a list of T cell receptor beta chains from one sample in a study of B cell selection in AIRE deficiency. Some clones are missing from TCRdb's copy, which holds only in-frame ones; the method was immunoSEQ multiplex PCR. The data contain about 14,000 clones, about 93% of them singletons. Sequencing was performed on Tregs sorted from PBMCs. All receptors come from a human donor with AIRE deficiency. Both conserved end residues are part of each CDR3. Each record gives: clone size, D gene, J gene, V gene, CDR3 DNA, CDR3 protein. A D gene is named only where the DNA matches it firmly. Expanded clones get a size class; other rows say once, few or many, or leave the size out.

>NA|TRBD2|TRBJ2-1|TRBV5-1
TGCGCCAGCAGCCCAGGACTAGCGGGACGTACGTACAATGAGCAGTTCTTC
CASSPGLAGRTYNEQFF
>NA|TRBD1|TRBJ1-2|TRBV6-5
TGTGCCAGCAGTCACAGGACAGGGTTGGATGGCTACACCTTC
CASSHRTGLDGYTF
>NA|TRBD2|TRBJ2-1|TRBV7-2
TGTGCCAGCAGCTCCGGACTAGCTGTAAAGAATGAGCAGTTCTTC
CASSSGLAVKNEQFF
>NA|NA|TRBJ1-1|TRBV6-1
TGTGCCAGCAGTGAGGCCATCACTGAAGCTTTCTTT
CASSEAITEAFF
>NA|TRBD2|TRBJ2-2|TRBV9
TGTGCCAGCAGCGTAGAGGGTAGGACTAGGACTAGCGGCCTATCCGGGGAGCTGTTTTTT
CASSVEGRTRTSGLSGELFF
>NA|NA|TRBJ2-3|TRBV6-1
TGTGCCAGCTCAGGACATTTCACTAGCACAGATACGCAGTATTTT
CASSGHFTSTDTQYF
>NA|TRBD1|TRBJ1-2|TRBV7-2
TGTGCCAGCAGCTTTGCGGACAGGTATAGTGGCTACACCTTC
CASSFADRYSGYTF
>NA|NA|TRBJ1-1|TRBV7-2
TGTGCCAGCAGCCAATCGGTCTCGGGGAACACTGAAGCTTTCTTT
CASSQSVSGNTEAFF
>NA|NA|TRBJ2-3|TRBV6-5
TGTGCCAGCAGTTACTCCACTAGCACAGATACGCAGTATTTT
CASSYSTSTDTQYF
>NA|NA|TRBJ2-3|TRBV5-4
TGTGCCAGCAGCTCAGAGCGCGGCCTTTACAATACGCAGTATTTT
CASSSERGLYNTQYF
>NA|NA|TRBJ2-2|TRBV7-9
TGTGCCAGCAGCTTAGCAGCCACCGGGGAGCTGTTTTTT
CASSLAATGELFF
>NA|NA|TRBJ1-6|TRBV29-1
TGCAGCGTTGCCAGCTCCTATAATTCACCCCTCCACTTT
CSVASSYNSPLHF
>NA|TRBD2|TRBJ2-7|TRBV23-1
TGCGCCAGCAGTCAATCCTGGGAGGGCAGCTCCTACGAGCAGTACTTC
CASSQSWEGSSYEQYF
>NA|NA|TRBJ1-2|TRBV6-1
TGTGCCAGCAGTGAAGGAGGGAGCAGGCCTGGCTACACCTTC
CASSEGGSRPGYTF
>once|NA|TRBJ2-7|TRBV7-3
TGTGCCAGCAGCTTATCTCCCTTGGCAGCAACCTACGAGCAGTACTTC
CASSLSPLAATYEQYF
>NA|TRBD2|TRBJ2-1|TRBV6-5
TGTGCCAGCAGTTACTCGACTAGCGGGAGGTCTGGTGAGCAGTTCTTC
CASSYSTSGRSGEQFF
>NA|NA|TRBJ2-2|TRBV7-9
TGTGCCAGCAGCTTTCTGGGCCCGACGAAGCTGTTTTTT
CASSFLGPTKLFF
>NA|TRBD1|TRBJ1-1|TRBV7-2
TGTGCCAGCAGCTCGGGGACAGGGTACACTGAAGCTTTCTTT
CASSSGTGYTEAFF
>NA|NA|TRBJ2-1|TRBV19
TGTGCCAGTAGTATCTGGCGACGAACGGGTACCAGGTCCTACAATGAGCAGTTCTTC
CASSIWRRTGTRSYNEQFF
>NA|NA|TRBJ1-1|TRBV11-2
TGTGCCAGCAGCTTAGTCGGAGGGGCAACTGAAGCTTTCTTT
CASSLVGGATEAFF
>NA|TRBD1|TRBJ2-2|TRBV10-3
TGTGCCATCAGGGGGACAGGCGCGAACACCGGGGAGCTGTTTTTT
CAIRGTGANTGELFF
>NA|TRBD2|TRBJ2-3|TRBV7-9
TGTGCCAGCAGCTTACGGGTGACTAGCGGGAGCTCTGATACGCAGTATTTT
CASSLRVTSGSSDTQYF
>NA|TRBD2|TRBJ2-1|TRBV14
TGTGCCAGCAGCCAAGATAAAGCTAGCGGGAGATCCGAGCAGTTCTTC
CASSQDKASGRSEQFF
>NA|NA|TRBJ2-3|TRBV7-6
TGTGCCAGCAGCTTTCGGGGTGTAAGCACAGATACGCAGTATTTT
CASSFRGVSTDTQYF
>NA|NA|TRBJ1-1|TRBV12-1
TGTGCCAGCAGCTCCGGCCCCAAGGGAATGAACACTGAAGCTTTCTTT
CASSSGPKGMNTEAFF
>NA|NA|TRBJ2-3|TRBV5-6
TGTGCCAGCAGCTTTGAGCGGTTAACAGATACGCAGTATTTT
CASSFERLTDTQYF
>NA|TRBD2|TRBJ2-5|TRBV19
TGTGCCAGTAGTCAAGGACTAGCGGGAGGATTAGAGACCCAGTACTTC
CASSQGLAGGLETQYF
>NA|NA|TRBJ2-2|TRBV7-3
TGTGCCAGCAGCCACACAGCGAACACCGGGGAGCTGTTTTTT
CASSHTANTGELFF
>NA|TRBD1|TRBJ1-2|TRBV4-2
TGTGCCAGCAGCCAAGCTCCTCTAGGGACAGGGGGGTACTATGGCTACACCTTC
CASSQAPLGTGGYYGYTF
>NA|TRBD2|TRBJ2-1|TRBV7-8
TGTGCCAGCAGCTTAGCGGGAGGGAGGTACAATGAGCAGTTCTTC
CASSLAGGRYNEQFF
>NA|NA|TRBJ2-3|TRBV7-2
TGTGCCAGCAGCCAAAACGCCATCCTGGGATACACAGATACGCAGTATTTT
CASSQNAILGYTDTQYF
>NA|TRBD2|TRBJ2-7|TRBV28
TGTGCCAGCAGTTTATTAAGCGGGAGGGCCCGCTCCTACGAGCAGTACTTC
CASSLLSGRARSYEQYF
>NA|TRBD2|TRBJ2-5|TRBV27
TGTGCCAGCAGTTTCCGAGCGGGAGCTACGGAGACCCAGTACTTC
CASSFRAGATETQYF
>NA|TRBD1|TRBJ1-1|TRBV4-1
TGCGCCGGAAAGGGGGACAGGGGGAACATGAACACTGAAGCTTTCTTT
CAGKGDRGNMNTEAFF
>NA|NA|TRBJ2-3|TRBV4-1
TGCGCCAGCAGCCAAGACTTGCGTCGGCGAGATACGCAGTATTTT
CASSQDLRRRDTQYF
>NA|NA|TRBJ1-1|TRBV4-3
TGCGCCAGCAGCCAAGATTTATCAGGGAACACTGAAGCTTTCTTT
CASSQDLSGNTEAFF
>NA|NA|TRBJ2-1|TRBV9
TGTGCCAGCAGCGTAGTGGGGCAGACCAATGAGCAGTTCTTC
CASSVVGQTNEQFF
>NA|TRBD1|TRBJ2-2|TRBV4-1
TGCGCCAGCAGCCAAGTCGGCCAGGGGGCTTACACCGGGGAGCTGTTTTTT
CASSQVGQGAYTGELFF
>NA|TRBD1|TRBJ1-4|TRBV4-1
TGCGCCAGCAGCCACTCCGGGACAGGGGATGAAAAACTGTTTTTT
CASSHSGTGDEKLFF
>NA|NA|TRBJ2-7|TRBV6-6
TGTGCCAGCAGTTACTCGTCGGGAGTTTTGAGTTACGAGCAGTACTTC
CASSYSSGVLSYEQYF
>NA|TRBD1|TRBJ1-5|TRBV18
TGTGCCAGCTCACCCGCGACAGGGAAGGATCAGCCCCAGCATTTT
CASSPATGKDQPQHF
>NA|NA|TRBJ2-3|TRBV10-3
TGTGCCATCAGCCATCTGAGAGATACGCAGTATTTT
CAISHLRDTQYF
>once|NA|TRBJ1-3|TRBV30
TGTGCCTGGAGTGGGGGGGGGTTTTCTGGAAACACCATATATTTT
CAWSGGGFSGNTIYF
>NA|TRBD1|TRBJ2-1|TRBV6-1
TGTGCCAGCAGTGGCCGGGACAGGGTGAGGAATGAGCAGTTCTTC
CASSGRDRVRNEQFF
>NA|TRBD2|TRBJ2-7|TRBV18
TGTGCCAGCTCACCGTTAGCGGGAGCGAGCTACGAGCAGTACTTC
CASSPLAGASYEQYF
>NA|NA|TRBJ2-1|TRBV4-2
TGTGCCAGCAGCCAAGATGGGGCGCACAATGAGCAGTTCTTC
CASSQDGAHNEQFF
>NA|NA|TRBJ2-3|TRBV2
TGTGCCAGCAGACAGGGAGTTACGCAGTATTTT
CASRQGVTQYF
>NA|NA|TRBJ2-1|TRBV27
TGTGCCAGCAGTCGCCGTCAGTTGGCCCACAATGAGCAGTTCTTC
CASSRRQLAHNEQFF
>NA|NA|TRBJ2-5|TRBV7-9
TGTGCCAGCAGCTTAGAGTTAGGGGCATGGAGAGACCAGTACTTC
CASSLELGAWRDQYF
>once|NA|TRBJ2-1|TRBV5-6
TGTGCCAGCAGCTTTACTGGATCCTACAATGAGCAGTTCTTC
CASSFTGSYNEQFF
>NA|TRBD2|TRBJ2-1|TRBV7-2
TGTGCCAGCAGCTCCTTCAACGGACTAGCGCATGAGCAGTTCTTC
CASSSFNGLAHEQFF
>NA|TRBD1|TRBJ1-2|TRBV5-4
TGTGCCAGCTGGCCAGGGGGGAATCCTGATTATGGCTACACCTTC
CASWPGGNPDYGYTF
>NA|NA|TRBJ2-3|TRBV5-6
TGTGCCAGCAGCTTGGCCGGGGGAGATACGCAGTATTTT
CASSLAGGDTQYF
>NA|NA|TRBJ1-6|TRBV5-1
TGCGCCAGCAGCTTGACAGATAATTCACCCCTCCACTTT
CASSLTDNSPLHF
>NA|TRBD2|TRBJ2-5|TRBV19
TGTGCCAGTAGGAGAGCACTAGCGGGAGAGACCCAGTACTTC
CASRRALAGETQYF
>few|NA|TRBJ2-3|TRBV6-5
TGTGCCAGCAGTTACTCGAGAACTAGTGCAGGAGATACGCAGTATTTT
CASSYSRTSAGDTQYF
>NA|NA|TRBJ2-2|TRBV2
TGTGCCAGCCGTTGGGGGCAGACCGGGGAGCTGTTTTTT
CASRWGQTGELFF
>NA|NA|TRBJ2-2|TRBV7-7
TGTGCCAGCAGCTTAGGCGTGAGCGGGGAGCTGTTTTTT
CASSLGVSGELFF